One and the same sample provided the 31 T cell receptor beta chains below, sequenced in a study of shared clonotypes between healthy human individuals. In the naive CD8 group, cells lacked CD45RO and were positively selected for CCR7, so terminally differentiated effector memory CD45RA+ cells were left out. The data were produced by immunoSEQ multiplex PCR, yet TCRdb's version contains in-frame clones alone and is incomplete. Of 560,000 or so clones in the sample, about 96% were seen once. The sequencing sample was made of naive CD8+ T cells sorted from blood. The receptors stem from a woman aged 25 to 45 in good health.

The chain couples TRBV6-1 to TRBJ2-3; TRBD1 matches at 10 bases. Germline V lookup: CDR1 MNHNS, CDR2 SASEGT. The CDR3 contains 19 residues. J gave up 2 bases and V 0 bases, and 11 bases lay outside the gene matches. The CDR3: CASSEARLGQGPDTDTQYF. The CDR3 DNA sequence: TGTGCCAGCAGTGAAGCGCGCCTGGGACAGGGGCCCGACACAGATACGCAGTATTTT.

This clone was seen a single time. The CDR3 here is CASSFGGRRGEQYF. In DNA form, the CDR3 reads TGTGCCAGCAGCTTTGGTGGCCGGAGAGGCGAGCAGTACTTC. The V call is TRBV5-4, the J call TRBJ2-7; D ambiguous. Trimming took off 2 bases at V and 6 bases at J, with 15 bases between the two ends. Germline assignment: CDR1 SGHNT and CDR2 YYREEE (reference sequence). This CDR3 comprises 14 residues. The variable domain in full, with the rest retrieved from reference TRBV5-4 and TRBJ2-7, is ETGVTQSPTHLIKTRGQQVTLRCSSQSGHNTVSWYQQALGQGPQFIFQYYREEENGRGNFPPRFSGLQFPNYSSELNVNALELDDSALYLCASSFGGRRGEQYFGPGTRLTVT.

This chain connects TRBV4-1 to TRBJ1-5; D remains ambiguous. CDR1 is MGHRA and CDR2 is YSYEKL in the germline V gene. Trimming pared 2 bases from V and 3 bases from J, leaving 11 bases between. This CDR3 contains 15 residues. For the CDR3, the DNA is TGCGCCAGCAGCCAATCAGGACTGTCCAATCAGCCCCAGCATTTT. Encoded protein: CASSQSGLSNQPQHF.

This chain links TRBV19 with TRBJ2-7; 8 bases fit TRBD2. The CDR3 is made up of 14 amino acids. The germline V gene has CDR1 LNHDA and CDR2 SQIVND (reference sequence). Trimming at V came to 8 bases and at J to 0 bases, leaving 6 bases not matched to a gene. CDR3 in amino acids: CASDSGASSYEQYF. For the CDR3, the DNA is TGTGCCAGTGATAGCGGGGCAAGCTCCTACGAGCAGTACTTC.

This clone was detected once. The V call is TRBV5-6, the J call TRBJ2-1; D gene ambiguous. V was trimmed by 4 bases and J by 6 bases, leaving 8 bases between them. The germline CDR1 and CDR2 sequences are SGHDT and YYEEEE. The CDR3 is 12 amino acids. The CDR3 is CASSEAANEQFF. The CDR3 DNA sequence: TGTGCCAGCAGCGAGGCAGCCAATGAGCAGTTCTTC.

CDR3 sequence: CASSQGRTGTNSPLHF. The CDR3 nucleotides are TGCGCCAGCAGCCAAGGAAGGACAGGAACAAATTCACCCCTCCACTTT. V is TRBV4-1 and J is TRBJ1-6; 7 bases agree with TRBD1. There are 16 residues in the CDR3. Germline values: CDR1 MGHRA, CDR2 YSYEKL. The trim removed 1 base at V and 7 bases at J, leaving 7 bases unmatched.

The chain links TRBV7-9 to TRBJ2-5; 9 bases are a match to TRBD1. Trimming took 3 bases from V and 3 from J; bases not matched to a gene: 8. Germline loops: CDR1 SEHNR, CDR2 FQNEAQ (reference sequence). The CDR3 sequence is 16 residues long. In DNA, the CDR3 is TGTGCCAGCAGCTTTGGACAGGGGAGGGTCGAAGAGACCCAGTACTTC. It codes for CASSFGQGRVEETQYF.

This chain connects TRBV6-6 to TRBJ2-7, with D maybe TRBD2 (5 bases). Germline V CDR1 and CDR2: MNHNY, SVGAGI (reference sequence). This CDR3 comprises 14 residues. The germline V and J ends were trimmed by 2 bases and 3 bases, with 11 bases remaining between them. The CDR3: CASSYGWSGYEQYF. CDR3 nucleotides: TGTGCCAGCAGTTACGGTTGGAGCGGCTACGAGCAGTACTTC.

The chain carries TRBV28 and TRBJ2-1; TRBD2 matches 7 bases. With V trimmed by 3 bases and J by 11 bases, 10 bases remained unmatched. The CDR3 totals 14 residues. CDR1 is MDHEN and CDR2 is SYDVKM in the germline V gene. CDR3 loop: CASSFQRDYKKQFF. CDR3 DNA: TGTGCCAGCAGTTTCCAAAGGGACTATAAGAAGCAGTTCTTC.

The J gene is TRBJ2-7, the V gene TRBV28; D is unresolved. The CDR3 is 14 residues long. V was shortened by 3 bases and J by 0 bases, with 9 bases between the two germline ends. Germline values: CDR1 MDHEN, CDR2 SYDVKM. As DNA, the CDR3 is TGTGCCAGCAGTTTCCCGGTCAGCTCCTACGAGCAGTACTTC. Encoded protein: CASSFPVSSYEQYF.

The V gene is TRBV4-2, the J gene TRBJ2-5; TRBD2 matches at 8 bases. Germline V lookup: CDR1 LGHNA, CDR2 YNFKEQ. This CDR3 is built from 14 residues. The junction had 9 bases not matched to a gene; V was cut back by 1 base and J by 11 bases. The CDR3 loop reads CASSQAFEGGGQYF. The DNA for the CDR3 is TGTGCCAGCAGCCAAGCCTTCGAGGGCGGGGGGCAGTACTTC.

This chain uses TRBV19 with TRBJ2-3; tentatively, D is TRBD2 (5 bases). The CDR3 loop spans 14 amino acids. Germline CDR1 reads LNHDA; CDR2 reads SQIVND (reference sequence). Trimming took off 7 bases at V and 4 bases at J, with 15 bases between the two ends. In DNA, the CDR3 is TGTGCCAGTACAGGAGGTTCACGTCCAGATACGCAGTATTTT. Its protein is CASTGGSRPDTQYF.

The rearrangement links TRBV14 to TRBJ2-1; 11 bases map to TRBD2. The V gene end was trimmed by 6 bases and the J gene end by 4 bases; junction bases not matched to a gene: 5. This CDR3 is 15 amino acids long. The germline V gene has CDR1 SGHDN and CDR2 FVKESK. DNA of the CDR3: TGTGCCAGCAGACCGACTAGCGGGAATTACAATGAGCAGTTCTTC. Translation: CASRPTSGNYNEQFF.

For this clone: In the same sample, other DNA sequences code for this CDR3. The chain has TRBV27 and TRBJ2-2; TRBD2 matches 11 bases. CDR1 is MNHEY and CDR2 is SMNVEV in the germline V gene (reference sequence). The CDR3 consists of 15 residues. J lost 5 bases, V lost 6 bases, and 5 bases had no gene match. The CDR3 is CASRLAGEGTGELFF. CDR3 sequence (DNA): TGTGCCAGCAGACTAGCGGGAGAGGGAACCGGGGAGCTGTTTTTT.

V and J are TRBV7-9 and TRBJ2-7; no definite D call. CDR3 length equals 15 residues. V shed 5 bases and J shed 0 bases, with 14 bases lying between them. The germline V gene has CDR1 SEHNR and CDR2 FQNEAQ (reference sequence). The CDR3 DNA follows: TGTGCCAGCAGCACCCAAAGAGTAAACTCCTACGAGCAGTACTTC. Translation gives CASSTQRVNSYEQYF.

The chain combines TRBV12-5 with TRBJ1-5; no firm D call. The CDR3 consists of 14 residues. CDR1 and CDR2 from the germline V gene are LGHNT and FRNRAP. The V end was cut by 2 bases, the J end by 6 bases, with 11 bases between. DNA of the CDR3: TGTGCTAGTGGTTTGCCCCTGCATGCTCAGCCCCAGCATTTT. This encodes CASGLPLHAQPQHF.

This clone was counted a single time. The rearrangement links TRBV28 to TRBJ2-7; no definite D call. This CDR3 is 15 amino acids long. Germline loops: CDR1 MDHEN, CDR2 SYDVKM. Trimming took off 5 bases at V and 4 bases at J, with 18 bases between the two ends. In DNA form, the CDR3 reads TGTGCCAGCAGTAGCGACCGGAATCCCCCTTACGAGCAGTACTTC. Its translation: CASSSDRNPPYEQYF.

A remark on this clone: The same CDR3 arises from other DNA sequences in this sample as well. V is TRBV19 and J is TRBJ2-7; D may be TRBD1 or TRBD2 (5 bases each). V dropped 3 bases and J dropped 3 bases, with 12 bases sitting between them. This CDR3 has 14 residues. From germline, CDR1 is LNHDA and CDR2 SQIVND (reference sequence). The CDR3 DNA reads TGTGCCAGTAGTATTGTGGCAGGGAGCTACGAGCAGTACTTC. This gives the protein CASSIVAGSYEQYF.

The rearrangement links TRBV10-1 to TRBJ1-1, with D uncertain. The CDR3 is made up of 12 amino acids. The ends were cut back, 3 bases at V and 7 bases at J, with 9 bases in the middle. Germline values: CDR1 WNHNN, CDR2 SYGVQD (reference sequence). This chain's CDR3 is CASSDPAGEAFF. CDR3 nucleotides: TGCGCCAGCAGTGACCCGGCAGGTGAAGCTTTCTTT.

The rearrangement joins TRBV28 to TRBJ2-1; D call uncertain. In germline, CDR1 is MDHEN, CDR2 SYDVKM. V was shortened by 2 bases and J by 4 bases, with 12 bases between the two germline ends. CDR3 length: 15 amino acids. The CDR3, as DNA: TGTGCCAGCAGTTTAGGAGCCAAACCATACAATGAGCAGTTCTTC. Translation: CASSLGAKPYNEQFF.

The gene calls are TRBV28 and TRBJ2-1; D is unclear. With 2 bases removed from V and 1 base from J, the gap between germline ends came to 6 bases. CDR3 length: 14 amino acids. The germline gives CDR1 MDHEN, CDR2 SYDVKM. DNA of the CDR3: TGTGCCAGCAGTTTACGCCGATCCTACAATGAGCAGTTCTTC. Its protein product is CASSLRRSYNEQFF.

V is TRBV28 and J is TRBJ1-3; D remains ambiguous. V was trimmed by 3 bases and J by 2 bases, leaving 11 bases between them. The germline gives CDR1 MDHEN, CDR2 SYDVKM. The CDR3 contains 15 residues. The chain's CDR3 is CASSFVGSAGNTIYF. The CDR3 bases are TGTGCCAGCAGTTTTGTGGGCTCGGCTGGAAACACCATATATTTT.

This chain uses TRBV28 with TRBJ2-3; weak D call: TRBD2 (5 bases). CDR1 is MDHEN, CDR2 SYDVKM, per germline. V was pared by 2 bases and J by 5 bases, with 20 bases between. The length of the CDR3 is 17 residues. The CDR3 region is CASSLGFRSSWGDTQYF. Here the CDR3 DNA reads TGTGCCAGCAGTTTAGGGTTTCGGTCTAGCTGGGGAGATACGCAGTATTTT.

The chain uses TRBV5-1 and TRBJ2-1, with a tentative D call TRBD2 (6 bases). The CDR3 extends over 11 amino acids. Trimming removed 3 bases from V and 8 bases from J, with 6 bases in between. In germline, CDR1 is SGHRS, CDR2 YFSETQ. The CDR3, as DNA: TGCGCCAGCAGCTGGGAGGATGAGCAGTTCTTC. Encoded protein: CASSWEDEQFF.

This clone was seen only once. The V call is TRBV29-1, the J call TRBJ1-1; weak D call: TRBD1 (5 bases). V was cut by 8 bases and J by 1 base, with 20 bases left in between. Germline-derived CDR1 and CDR2 are SQVTM and ANQGSEA. This CDR3 region has 15 residues. The CDR3 is CSITTLDTANTEAFF. The CDR3 coding sequence is TGCAGCATTACCACATTGGACACCGCGAACACTGAAGCTTTCTTT. Supplemented by reference TRBV29-1 and TRBJ1-1, the full variable domain reads SAVISQKPSRDICQRGTSLTIQCQVDSQVTMMFWYRQQPGQSLTLIATANQGSEATYESGFVIDKFPISRPNLTFSTLTVSNMSPEDSSIYLCSITTLDTANTEAFFGQGTRLTVV.

On this clone itself: Germline is not matched at one junction end, which may reflect a read error. In the same sample, other DNA sequences code for this CDR3. The J gene is TRBJ2-7, the V gene TRBV6-1, with TRBD1 matching over 12 bases. Germline V gene data show CDR1 as MNHNS and CDR2 as SASEGT. This CDR3 contains 15 residues. The CDR3 nucleotides read TGTGCCAGCAGCGAAGGGACAGGGGGCCTGTACGAGCAGTACTTC. It is translated as CASSEGTGGLYEQYF.

The chain is built from TRBV25-1 and TRBJ1-2; D perhaps matches TRBD1 (5 bases). Deletions cut 3 bases from V and 4 bases from J, with 12 bases between. Germline V CDR1 and CDR2: MGHDK, SYGVNS. The CDR3 has 14 amino acids. Written as DNA, the CDR3 is TGTGCCAGCAGTGAGTTGGGGCCGAGCTATGGCTACACCTTC. This codes for CASSELGPSYGYTF.

Comments on this clone: The same CDR3 also results from other DNA sequences found in this sample. The V and J genes are TRBV28 and TRBJ2-7; TRBD2 aligns across 9 bases. CDR3 length: 14 amino acids. Germline CDR1 MDHEN, CDR2 SYDVKM. Germline trimming cut 2 bases from V and 7 bases from J; bases unmatched to any gene: 6. The chain's CDR3 is CASSLAGGPGEQYF. In DNA form, the CDR3 reads TGTGCCAGCAGTTTAGCGGGAGGGCCGGGGGAGCAGTACTTC. The full variable domain, completed using reference TRBV28 and TRBJ2-7, is DVKVTQSSRYLVKRTGEKVFLECVQDMDHENMFWYRQDPGLGLRLIYFSYDVKMKEKGDIPEGYSVSREKKERFSLILESASTNQTSMYLCASSLAGGPGEQYFGPGTRLTVT.

With regard to this clone: Other DNA sequences within the sample encode an identical CDR3. This chain uses TRBV27 with TRBJ2-7, with 10 positions matching TRBD2. This CDR3 is 15 amino acids long. Trimming removed 0 bases from V and 4 bases from J; junction bases left unmatched: 3. The germline V gene has CDR1 MNHEY and CDR2 SMNVEV (reference sequence). The chain's CDR3 is CASSLSPSGRYEQYF. CDR3 bases: TGTGCCAGCAGTTTATCGCCTAGCGGGAGATACGAGCAGTACTTC.

This chain links TRBV5-8 with TRBJ2-1; D is possibly TRBD2 (5 bases). This CDR3 is 15 amino acids long. The germline V gene has CDR1 SGHTS and CDR2 YDEGEE. Trimming removed 1 base at V and 0 bases at J, with 8 bases between. CDR3 nucleotide sequence: TGTGCCAGCAGCTTGACGGGGAGCTCCTACAATGAGCAGTTCTTC. Translated: CASSLTGSSYNEQFF.

J is TRBJ2-7 and V is TRBV2; 8 bases match TRBD1. Germline CDR1 reads SNHLY; CDR2 reads FYNNEI. The CDR3 spans 13 residues. J gave up 3 bases and V 7 bases, and 5 bases lay outside the gene matches. The CDR3 DNA sequence: TGTGCCAGCATTAGACAGGGGCTCTACGAGCAGTACTTC. This encodes CASIRQGLYEQYF.